The 7 T cell receptor beta chains in this list originate from one sample, sequenced in a study of blood T cell repertoires in COVID-19. Sequenced by immunoSEQ multiplex PCR; TCRdb stores in-frame clones only, minus some. In the table there are about 300,000 clones, approximately 84% of which are singletons. Material: peripheral blood. The receptors originated from a human donor with COVID-19, enrolled during active disease. The donor label of this sample is uncertain.

The chain combines TRBV6-2 or TRBV6-3 with TRBJ1-5, with 9 bases aligning to TRBD1. V gave up 6 bases and J gave up 5 bases; unmatched junction bases: 5. Germline V CDR1 and CDR2: MNHEY, SVGEGT. The CDR3 has 14 residues. The CDR3 sequence: CASSLQGADQPQHF. For the CDR3, the DNA is TGTGCCAGCAGCCTACAGGGGGCTGATCAGCCCCAGCATTTT.

The chain has TRBV20-1 and TRBJ2-7; D is undetermined. With 3 bases removed from V and 6 bases from J, the gap between germline ends came to 6 bases. The CDR3 extends over 10 amino acids. Germline-derived CDR1 and CDR2 are DFQATT and SNEGSKA (reference sequence). CDR3 nucleotides: TGCAGTGCTAGCGTTGTCGAGCAGTACTTC. Translation gives CSASVVEQYF.

V is TRBV5-4 and J is TRBJ2-7; D is unclear. Germline lookup yields CDR1 SGHNT and CDR2 YYREEE (reference sequence). Trimming pared 2 bases from V and 6 bases from J, leaving 18 bases between. The CDR3 runs 15 residues. The CDR3 nucleotides read TGTGCCAGCAGCTTAGGAGTAAGCGAGGTCTTCGAGCAGTACTTC. It specifies CASSLGVSEVFEQYF.

CDR3 sequence: CSASPLRGRGNQPQHF. Here the CDR3 DNA reads TGCAGTGCTAGTCCCCTCAGGGGGCGCGGCAATCAGCCCCAGCATTTT. The V gene is TRBV20-1, the J gene TRBJ1-5; 8 bases align to TRBD1. V lost 3 bases, J lost 2 bases, and 9 bases stayed unmatched. Germline V gives CDR1 DFQATT, CDR2 SNEGSKA (reference sequence). This CDR3 is 16 amino acids long.

This chain connects TRBV18 to TRBJ1-2; the match to TRBD1 covers 7 bases. The CDR3 contains 15 residues. V lost 4 bases, J lost 4 bases, and 9 bases stayed unmatched. The germline CDR1 and CDR2 sequences are KGHSH and LQKENI. CDR3 amino acids: CASSLETGLFYGYTF. CDR3 nucleotides: TGTGCCAGCTCACTCGAGACAGGGCTATTCTATGGCTACACCTTC.

This chain links TRBV27 with TRBJ1-4; D may be TRBD1 (5 bases). Between the trimmed V and J ends, which lost 7 bases and 2 bases, there was a span of 14 bases. CDR1 and CDR2 (germline): MNHEY, SMNVEV (reference sequence). This CDR3 is 15 amino acids long. CDR3 bases: TGTGCCAGCAACGCTCAGGGATCCACTAATGAAAAACTGTTTTTT. Protein: CASNAQGSTNEKLFF.

This clone came up once. The chain is built from TRBV18 and TRBJ2-1; 10 bases agree with TRBD2. V shed 3 bases, J shed 3 bases, and the junction held 5 bases outside the gene matches. Germline V gene lookup returns CDR1 KGHSH and CDR2 LQKENI. The CDR3 length is 16 residues. The CDR3 DNA reads TGTGCCAGCTCACCGTTAGCGGGGGGAGTCTACAATGAGCAGTTCTTC. Its translation is CASSPLAGGVYNEQFF.